These 7 T cell receptor beta chains were all obtained from the same sample, sequenced in a study of CD8+ T cells in alopecia areata. In each case, RNA was isolated and then reverse transcribed into cDNA as the sequencing template. Clones were read by immunoSEQ multiplex PCR, and TCRdb kept only the in-frame ones, dropping some. This table holds about 1,500 clones with no singletons; the top ten claim under 40%. The sample comprised lesional skin. Source of these receptors: a C3H/HeJ mouse with alopecia areata. This mouse strain has H2-k as its MHC haplotype.

This clone appeared many times. Mouse germline and gene names are used. The CDR3 goes on 4 residues after the read ends, and that part is filled in from the germline J gene. The rearrangement joins TRBV3 to TRBJ2-4; 9 nucleotides align to TRBD2. Germline loops: CDR1 SNHLY, CDR2 FYNGKV (reference sequence). J lost 1 base, V lost 3 bases, and 2 bases had no gene match. This CDR3 is 15 amino acids long. CDR3 sequence: CASSFRTGGQNTLYF. The covered CDR3 bases are TGTGCCAGCAGCTTTCGGACTGGGGGTCAAAAC. The whole variable domain, filled in from reference TRBV3 and TRBJ2-4, reads GPKVLQIPSHQIIDMGQMVTLNCDPVSNHLYFYWYKQILGQQMEFLVNFYNGKVMEKSKLFKDQFSVERPDGSYFTLKIQPTALEDSAVYFCASSFRTGGQNTLYFGAGTRLSVL.

This clone was seen at least ten times. Mouse names are used for the genes. Read coverage stops 4 residues before the CDR3 terminus; the germline J gene supplies the remainder. This chain uses TRBV19 with TRBJ1-2; TRBD1 agrees at 8 bases. V dropped 2 bases and J dropped 3; count of bases not matched to a gene: 0. Germline-derived CDR1 and CDR2 are FNHDT and SITEND (reference sequence). CDR3 length: 13 residues. CDR3 bases read: TGTGCCAGCAGTATGACAGGGGACTCC. Its protein is CASSMTGDS. In full, the CDR3 is CASSMTGDSDYTF. The full variable domain, in which reference TRBV19 and TRBJ1-2 provide the parts outside the CDR3, is GGIITQTPKFLIGQEGQKLTLKCQQNFNHDTMYWYRQDSGKGLRLIYYSITENDLQKGDLSEGYDASREKKSSFSLTVTSAQKNEMAVFLCASSMTGDSDYTFGSGTRLLVI.

By sample share, this clone is medium-sized (0.01 to 0.1%). Gene names are mouse gene names. The read terminates 4 residues before the CDR3 end, so the remaining end is supplied by the germline J gene. The chain combines TRBV13-2 with TRBJ2-5, with 12 bases that match TRBD2. The CDR3 sequence is 16 residues long. Trimming took 5 bases from V and 0 from J; bases not matched to a gene: 4. Per germline, CDR1 NNHNN and CDR2 SYGAGS (reference sequence). The CDR3 DNA, read in part, is TGTGCCAGCGGGACTGGGGGGGCCCATAACCAAGAC. Protein sequence: CASGTGGAHNQD. The complete CDR3 sequence is CASGTGGAHNQDTQYF.

This clone was recorded many times. Genes and germline are mouse. The DNA ends 4 residues before the CDR3 does, and the rest of the CDR3 is filled in from the germline J gene. The chain carries TRBV17 and TRBJ2-5; 8 bases are a match to TRBD2. The V segment lost 1 base and the J segment 2 bases; nucleotides outside the gene matches: 8. This CDR3 spans 17 amino acids. The V gene's germline CDR1 is MNHDT and CDR2 YYDKIL. The sequenced part of the CDR3 DNA is TGTGCTAGCAGTAGAGCCGCGGGGGGGCGCCTCCAAGAC. This encodes CASSRAAGGRLQD. The whole CDR3 reads CASSRAAGGRLQDTQYF.

This clone was counted ten times or more. Here the gene names and germline are mouse. The CDR3 goes on 4 residues after the read ends, and that part is filled in from the germline J gene. This chain joins TRBV15 and TRBJ1-1; tentatively, D is TRBD1 (6 bases). This CDR3 comprises 14 residues. With 6 bases removed from V and 3 bases from J, the gap between germline ends came to 14 bases. Germline loops: CDR1 SGHND, CDR2 FRSKSL. This chain's CDR3 is CASRYTGHYTEVFF. Incomplete CDR3 DNA: TGTGCCAGCAGATACACGGGACACTACACA.

In its sample, this clone was seen many times. Here the gene names and germline are mouse. With the read ending 4 residues before the CDR3 end, the germline J gene is used to fill in that end. This sequence joins TRBV12-2 and TRBJ1-4, with D possibly being TRBD1 (5 bases). Germline lookup yields CDR1 SGHLS and CDR2 HYDKME. The CDR3 has 14 amino acids. Trimming left V 0 bases short and J 3 bases short, with 7 bases between. CDR3 residues: CASSLEGTNERLFF. Incomplete CDR3 DNA: TGTGCCAGCTCTCTCGAGGGGACCAACGAA.

This clone was found many times. Germline and genes: mouse. Coverage ceases 4 residues before the CDR3 finishes, and the germline J gene fills in the end. The rearrangement joins TRBV13-2 to TRBJ2-4; a weak D match, TRBD2 (7 bases). Trimming left V 1 base short and J 2 bases short, with 11 bases between. This CDR3 spans 15 amino acids. Germline V lookup: CDR1 NNHNN, CDR2 SYGAGS (reference sequence). The CDR3 bases that were read are TGTGCCAGCGGTGATCCGGGGGGCGATCAAAAC. Amino acid sequence: CASGDPGGDQN. The entire CDR3 sequence reads CASGDPGGDQNTLYF.